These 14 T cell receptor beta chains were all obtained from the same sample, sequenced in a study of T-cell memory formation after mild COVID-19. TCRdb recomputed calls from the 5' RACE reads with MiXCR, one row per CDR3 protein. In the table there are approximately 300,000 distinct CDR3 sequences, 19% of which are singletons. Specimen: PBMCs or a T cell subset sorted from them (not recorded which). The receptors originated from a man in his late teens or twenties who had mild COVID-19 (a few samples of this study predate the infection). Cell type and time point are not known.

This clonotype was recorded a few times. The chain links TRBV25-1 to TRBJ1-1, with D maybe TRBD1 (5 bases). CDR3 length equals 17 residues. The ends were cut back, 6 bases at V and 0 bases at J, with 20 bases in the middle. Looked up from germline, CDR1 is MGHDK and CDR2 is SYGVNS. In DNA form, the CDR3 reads TGTGCCAGCAGGGGGCCCCGGGACGGCAACATGAACACTGAAGCTTTCTTT. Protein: CASRGPRDGNMNTEAFF. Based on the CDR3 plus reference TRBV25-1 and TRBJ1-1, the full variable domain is EADIYQTPRYLVIGTGKKITLECSQTMGHDKMYWYQQDPGMELHLIHYSYGVNSTEKGDLSSESTVSRIRTEHFPLTLESARPSHTSQYLCASRGPRDGNMNTEAFFGQGTRLTVV.

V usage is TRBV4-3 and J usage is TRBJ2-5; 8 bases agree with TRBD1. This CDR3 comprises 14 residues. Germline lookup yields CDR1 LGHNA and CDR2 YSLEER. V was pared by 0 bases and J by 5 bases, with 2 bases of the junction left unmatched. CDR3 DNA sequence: TGCGCCAGCAGCCAAGAGTACAGGGGGGAGACCCAGTACTTC. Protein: CASSQEYRGETQYF.

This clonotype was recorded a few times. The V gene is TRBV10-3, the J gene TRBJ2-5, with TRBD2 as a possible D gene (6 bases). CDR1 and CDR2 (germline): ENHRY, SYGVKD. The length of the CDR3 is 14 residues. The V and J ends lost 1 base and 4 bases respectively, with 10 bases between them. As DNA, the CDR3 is TGTGCCATCAGTGAGTTGCAGGGAGGAGAGACCCAGTACTTC. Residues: CAISELQGGETQYF.

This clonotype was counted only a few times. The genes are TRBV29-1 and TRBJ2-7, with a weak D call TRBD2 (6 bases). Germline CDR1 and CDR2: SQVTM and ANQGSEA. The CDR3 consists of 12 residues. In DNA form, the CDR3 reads TGCAGTGCGGCGGGGAGAGTAGGCGAGCAGTACTTC. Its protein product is CSAAGRVGEQYF.

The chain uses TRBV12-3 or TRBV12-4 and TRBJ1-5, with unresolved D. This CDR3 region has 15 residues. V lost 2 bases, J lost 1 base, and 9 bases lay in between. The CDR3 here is CASSLWSESNQPQHF. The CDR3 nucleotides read TGTGCCAGCAGTTTATGGTCCGAGAGCAATCAGCCCCAGCATTTT.

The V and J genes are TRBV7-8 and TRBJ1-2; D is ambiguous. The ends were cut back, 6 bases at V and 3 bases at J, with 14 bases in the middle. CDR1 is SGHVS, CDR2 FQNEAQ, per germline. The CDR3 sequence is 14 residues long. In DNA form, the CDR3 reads TGTGCCAGCAGTGTGACCCGACCGGACTATGGCTACACCTTC. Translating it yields CASSVTRPDYGYTF.

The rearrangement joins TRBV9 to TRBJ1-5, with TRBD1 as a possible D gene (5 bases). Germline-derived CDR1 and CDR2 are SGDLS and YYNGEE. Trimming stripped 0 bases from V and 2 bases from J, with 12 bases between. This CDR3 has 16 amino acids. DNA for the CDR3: TGTGCCAGCAGCGTAGATGCGGGGGGGGGCAATCAGCCCCAGCATTTT. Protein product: CASSVDAGGGNQPQHF.

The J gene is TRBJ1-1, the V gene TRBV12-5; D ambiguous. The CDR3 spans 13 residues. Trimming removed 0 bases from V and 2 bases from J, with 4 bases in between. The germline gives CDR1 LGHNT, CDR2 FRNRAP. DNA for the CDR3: TGTGCTAGTGGTTTGGTAACAAACACTGAAGCTTTCTTT. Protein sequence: CASGLVTNTEAFF.

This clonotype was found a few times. The CDR3 reads CASSTRQGASYEQYF. CDR3 in DNA: TGCGCCAGCAGCACGAGACAGGGGGCGTCCTACGAGCAGTACTTC. The genes are TRBV5-1 and TRBJ2-7, with 10 nucleotides matching TRBD1. V shed 4 bases and J 1 base; nucleotides not matched to a gene: 5. Germline CDR1 is SGHRS and CDR2 is YFSETQ. The CDR3 is made up of 15 amino acids.

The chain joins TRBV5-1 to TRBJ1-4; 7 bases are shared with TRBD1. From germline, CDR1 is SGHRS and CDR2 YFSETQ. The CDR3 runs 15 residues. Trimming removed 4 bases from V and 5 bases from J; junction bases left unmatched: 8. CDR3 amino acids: CASSQPDRENEKLFF. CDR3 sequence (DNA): TGCGCCAGCAGCCAACCCGACAGGGAAAATGAAAAACTGTTTTTT.

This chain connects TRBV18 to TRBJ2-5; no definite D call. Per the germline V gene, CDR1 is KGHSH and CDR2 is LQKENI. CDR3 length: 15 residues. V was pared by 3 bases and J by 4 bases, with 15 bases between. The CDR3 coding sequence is TGTGCCAGCTCACCCTTTAATAGTGGAGCAGAGACCCAGTACTTC. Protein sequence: CASSPFNSGAETQYF.

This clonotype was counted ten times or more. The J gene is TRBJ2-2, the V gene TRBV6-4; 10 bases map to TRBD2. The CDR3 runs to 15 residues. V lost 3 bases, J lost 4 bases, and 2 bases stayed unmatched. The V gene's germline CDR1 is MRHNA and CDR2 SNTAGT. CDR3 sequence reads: CASSESGGATGELFF. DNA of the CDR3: TGTGCCAGCAGTGAAAGCGGGGGGGCCACCGGGGAGCTGTTTTTT.

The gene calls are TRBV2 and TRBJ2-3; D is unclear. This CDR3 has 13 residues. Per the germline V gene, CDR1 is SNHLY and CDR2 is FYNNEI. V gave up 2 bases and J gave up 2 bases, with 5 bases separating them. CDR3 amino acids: CASSERHTDTQYF. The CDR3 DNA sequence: TGTGCCAGCAGTGAAAGGCACACAGATACGCAGTATTTT.

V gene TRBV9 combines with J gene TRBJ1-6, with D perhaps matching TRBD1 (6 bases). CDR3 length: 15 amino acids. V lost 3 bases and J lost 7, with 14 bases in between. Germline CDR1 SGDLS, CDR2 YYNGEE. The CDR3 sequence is CASSAPPGQNSPLHF. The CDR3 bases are TGTGCCAGCAGCGCCCCCCCCGGACAGAATTCACCCCTCCACTTT. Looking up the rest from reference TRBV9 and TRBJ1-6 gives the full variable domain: DSGVTQTPKHLITATGQRVTLRCSPRSGDLSVYWYQQSLDQGLQFLIQYYNGEERAKGNILERFSAQQFPDLHSELNLSSLELGDSALYFCASSAPPGQNSPLHFGNGTRLTVT.